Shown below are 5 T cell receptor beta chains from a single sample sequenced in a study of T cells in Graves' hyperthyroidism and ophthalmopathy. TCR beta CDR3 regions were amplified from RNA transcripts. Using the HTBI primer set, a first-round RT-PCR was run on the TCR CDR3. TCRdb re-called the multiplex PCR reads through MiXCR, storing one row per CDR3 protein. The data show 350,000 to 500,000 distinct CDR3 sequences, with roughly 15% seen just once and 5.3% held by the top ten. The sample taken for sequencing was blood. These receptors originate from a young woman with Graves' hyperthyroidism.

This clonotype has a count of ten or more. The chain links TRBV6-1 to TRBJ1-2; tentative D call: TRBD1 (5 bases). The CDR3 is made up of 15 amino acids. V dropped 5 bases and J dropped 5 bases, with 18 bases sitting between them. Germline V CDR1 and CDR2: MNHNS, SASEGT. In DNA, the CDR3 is TGTGCCAGCAGTCCACCTGGGGACGGAAGATATGGCTACACCTTC. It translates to CASSPPGDGRYGYTF.

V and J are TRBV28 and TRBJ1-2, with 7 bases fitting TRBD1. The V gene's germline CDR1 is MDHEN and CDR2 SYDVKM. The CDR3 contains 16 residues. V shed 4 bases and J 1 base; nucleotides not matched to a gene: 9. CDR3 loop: CASSYPGQHFNYGYTF. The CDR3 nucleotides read TGTGCCAGCAGTTATCCGGGACAGCACTTTAACTATGGCTACACCTTC.

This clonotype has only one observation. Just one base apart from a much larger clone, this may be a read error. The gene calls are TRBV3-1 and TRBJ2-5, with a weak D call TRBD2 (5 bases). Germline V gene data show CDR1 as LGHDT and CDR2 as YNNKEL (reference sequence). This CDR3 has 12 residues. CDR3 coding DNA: TGTGCCGGCAGCCCGACGGGGTGGACCCAGTACTTC. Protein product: CAGSPTGWTQYF.

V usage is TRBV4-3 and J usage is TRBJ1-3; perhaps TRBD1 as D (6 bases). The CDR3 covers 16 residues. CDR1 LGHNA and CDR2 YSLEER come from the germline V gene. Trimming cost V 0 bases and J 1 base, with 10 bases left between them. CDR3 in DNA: TGCGCCAGCAGCCAAGACCGGACAGCTTCTGGAAACACCATATATTTT. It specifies CASSQDRTASGNTIYF.

Here the CDR3 reads CASRKPSASSYEQYF. As DNA, the CDR3 is TGTGCCAGCAGAAAACCTAGCGCCAGCTCCTACGAGCAGTACTTC. This rearrangement joins TRBV6-2 or TRBV6-3 to TRBJ2-7; tentative D call: TRBD2 (6 bases). Trimming took off 6 bases at V and 0 bases at J, with 15 bases between the two ends. Germline V lookup: CDR1 MNHEY, CDR2 SVGEGT. The CDR3 consists of 15 residues.